The 11 T cell receptor beta chains below come from one sample, sequenced in a study of blood T cells in healthy people across ages. PCR was performed a second time for about 7 to 12 cycles using a sample-barcoded 5' primer and a J-beta primer mix. In TCRdb, the 5' RACE reads were re-called with MiXCR into one record per CDR3 protein. The sample shows 750,000 to 1,000,000 distinct CDR3 sequences, roughly 29% of them seen only once. This sample was also put to use in a study of T cells of mothers and their children.

Sequences were obtained from blood. The receptors stem from a middle-aged woman in good health.

About this clonotype itself: One end of the junction varies from germline; a read error may be responsible. This chain uses TRBV6-1 with TRBJ2-5; the D gene is possibly TRBD1 (6 bases). The J call may be faulty, since TRBJ2-7 better matches the DNA end. Germline CDR1 reads MNHNS; CDR2 reads SASEGT. CDR3 length equals 14 residues. The DNA of the CDR3 is TGTGCCAGCAGGGAAGACAGGTACCACTACGAGCAGTACTTC. Protein sequence: CASREDRYHYEQYF.

This clonotype occurred many times. This chain joins TRBV27 and TRBJ2-7; TRBD1 matches 9 bases. With V trimmed by 6 bases and J by 5 bases, 14 bases remained unmatched. This CDR3 has 16 residues. CDR1 is MNHEY and CDR2 is SMNVEV in the germline V gene (reference sequence). The CDR3 DNA is TGTGCCAGCAGCCTTTCACAGGGGGCGCGGTATAACGAGCAGTACTTC. This translates into CASSLSQGARYNEQYF.

V usage is TRBV7-2 and J usage is TRBJ2-3, with 7 positions matching TRBD1. Trimming removed 4 bases from V and 2 bases from J; junction bases left unmatched: 3. This CDR3 has 14 amino acids. CDR1 SGHTA and CDR2 FQGNSA come from the germline V gene. CDR3: CASSWTGATDTQYF. The CDR3 DNA follows: TGTGCCAGCAGCTGGACAGGAGCCACAGATACGCAGTATTTT.

Turning to this clonotype: The germline gene is not matched at one end of the junction; a read error may be the cause. This sequence joins TRBV7-9 and TRBJ1-2; D remains ambiguous. Germline V CDR1 and CDR2: SEHNR, FQNEAQ (reference sequence). This CDR3 is 16 amino acids long. DNA of the CDR3: TGTGCCAGCAGCAGCACCTGGCGCCCCGATCACTACGGCTACACCTTC. It encodes CASSSTWRPDHYGYTF.

This clonotype occurred a few times. This chain joins TRBV18 and TRBJ2-1; the D is unclear. The CDR3 contains 16 residues. The V end was cut by 0 bases, the J end by 2 bases, with 11 bases between. From germline, CDR1 is KGHSH and CDR2 LQKENI. CDR3 bases: TGTGCCAGCTCACCACCGAACGCACGTGCCTACAATGAGCAGTTCTTC. This translates into CASSPPNARAYNEQFF.

This clonotype has more than one count but fewer than ten. The rearrangement uses TRBV25-1 and TRBJ2-7; 7 bases are a match to TRBD2. The end of the DNA fits TRBJ2-5 better, so the J call may be wrong. Germline V CDR1 and CDR2: MGHDK, SYGVNS. The CDR3 runs 16 residues. The DNA for the CDR3 is TGTGCCAGCAGTGAAGAAGAACTAGCGCCCGGGGAGACCCAGTACTTC. Amino acid sequence: CASSEEELAPGETQYF.

Turning to this clonotype: The conserved closing phenylalanine or tryptophan is absent in this CDR3, likely reflecting a read error. The chain links TRBV9 to TRBJ2-1; D ambiguous. The CDR3 is 12 residues long. Germline values: CDR1 SGDLS, CDR2 YYNGEE. V was trimmed by 0 bases and J by 4 bases, leaving 2 bases between them. The chain's CDR3 is CASSVAYNEQFL. The CDR3 nucleotides are TGTGCCAGCAGCGTAGCGTACAATGAGCAGTTCCTC.

CDR3 residues: CASRGVGDSFSYEQYF. Here the CDR3 DNA reads TGTGCCAGTAGAGGTGTTGGGGACAGCTTCTCCTACGAGCAGTACTTC. The chain links TRBV19 to TRBJ2-7, with 7 bases identical to TRBD1. J gave up 0 bases and V 6 bases, and 11 bases lay outside the gene matches. The CDR3 length is 16 residues. CDR1 is LNHDA, CDR2 SQIVND, per germline (reference sequence). Supplemented by reference TRBV19 and TRBJ2-7, the full variable domain reads DGGITQSPKYLFRKEGQNVTLSCEQNLNHDAMYWYRQDPGQGLRLIYYSQIVNDFQKGDIAEGYSVSREKKESFPLTVTSAQKNPTAFYLCASRGVGDSFSYEQYFGPGTRLTVT.

This clonotype has at least ten counts. The chain has TRBV5-1 and TRBJ2-7, with a tentative D call TRBD2 (7 bases). CDR3 size: 17 residues. Deletions cut 0 bases from V and 0 bases from J, with 16 bases between. Germline V gene sequence: CDR1 SGHRS, CDR2 YFSETQ. CDR3 sequence: CASSLGGRRGPSYEQYF. DNA of the CDR3: TGCGCCAGCAGCTTGGGGGGTCGGCGGGGGCCCTCCTACGAGCAGTACTTC.

A few counts support this clonotype. The J gene is TRBJ2-7, the V gene TRBV20-1; 9 bases match TRBD2. The CDR3 spans 15 residues. Germline CDR1 DFQATT, CDR2 SNEGSKA (reference sequence). V lost 0 bases, J lost 4 bases, and 7 bases stayed unmatched. The CDR3 DNA reads as TGCAGTGCTAGAGATATTAGCGGGAGTCTATACGAGCAGTACTTC. Translating gives CSARDISGSLYEQYF.

This chain connects TRBV28 to TRBJ1-1; possibly TRBD1 for D (6 bases). The ends were cut back, 7 bases at V and 3 bases at J, with 18 bases in the middle. The CDR3 covers 15 residues. Germline-derived CDR1 and CDR2 are MDHEN and SYDVKM. CDR3 loop: CASTVGGRIDTEAFF. The CDR3 DNA follows: TGTGCCAGCACCGTAGGGGGGCGGATAGACACTGAAGCTTTCTTT.